This T cell receptor beta chain was obtained from a study of immune cell composition in non-small cell lung cancer. Normal lung sampling was at least 3 cm from the tumour, as distant as possible. General study results and limits: No significant correlation existed between pack-years smoked and tumour clonality.

The protocol was immunoSEQ multiplex PCR, while the TCRdb copy is restricted to in-frame clones and leaves out a portion. The table has about 1,500 clones, around three fifths seen once. Of note for this clone: As yet, its antigen is unknown.

The CDR3 has 15 amino acids. Germline-derived CDR1 and CDR2 are SGHNT and YENEEA. Losses at the gene ends were 5 bases for V and 8 bases for J; bases not matched to a gene: 11. The sample comprised non-adjacent lung tissue. The source is a human donor with non-small cell lung cancer. The rearrangement links TRBV11-3 to TRBJ1-1; 10 bases match TRBD1. The CDR3 nucleotides read TGTGCCAGCAGCCCTCGAAGACAGGGGGCTGTGGAAGCTTTCTTT. This sequence encodes CASSPRRQGAVEAFF. Complete variable domain (other parts from reference TRBV11-3 and TRBJ1-1): EAGVVQSPRYKIIEKKQPVAFWCNPISGHNTLYWYLQNLGQGPELLIRYENEEAVDDSQLPKDRFSAERLKGVDSTLKIQPAELGDSAVYLCASSPRRQGAVEAFFGQGTRLTVV.